This T cell receptor (beta chain) was captured by sequencing in a study of early T cells in non-severe SARS-CoV-2 infection. About the study: Sequencing was performed on bulk RNA from unsorted whole blood, leaving chains unpaired.

The TCR library protocol attached unique molecular identifiers to the individual cDNA molecules. TCRdb reprocessed the 5' RACE reads with MiXCR, giving one entry per CDR3 protein. Here the sample spans around 33,000 distinct CDR3 sequences, around 4.4% being singletons. In its sample, this clonotype was seen many times. This CDR3 has 15 residues. Germline V gene data show CDR1 as MDHEN and CDR2 as SYDVKM. V was pared by 6 bases and J by 0 bases, with 12 bases between. This sequence was found in an adult who was a healthcare worker with PCR-confirmed SARS-CoV-2 infection or an uninfected control (not recorded which). J is TRBJ2-1 and V is TRBV28; no clear D. The sequencing sample was made of whole blood. The CDR3 region is CASSLSRSSYNEQFF. The CDR3 region has the DNA TGTGCCAGCAGCCTGTCCAGGAGCTCCTACAATGAGCAGTTCTTC.